This passage covers 14 T cell receptor beta chains from one sample sequenced in a study of B cell selection in AIRE deficiency. Here immunoSEQ multiplex PCR was the method, and the copy in TCRdb shows in-frame clones only, minus some. The sample lists roughly 24,000 clones, about 96% occurring once. Sorting defined conventional CD4 T cells as CD4+CD127+. Sequenced sample: CD4+CD127+ conventional T cells sorted from PBMCs. The receptors come from a human donor in good health.

The chain joins TRBV10-3 to TRBJ1-2, with TRBD1 matching over 9 bases. Germline CDR1 ENHRY, CDR2 SYGVKD. The CDR3 contains 14 residues. The J segment lost 4 bases and the V segment lost 4 bases, leaving 4 bases of the junction unmatched. The CDR3 is CAISVQGAGYGYTF. The CDR3 region has the DNA TGTGCCATCAGTGTACAGGGGGCGGGCTATGGCTACACCTTC.

The rearrangement uses TRBV12-5 and TRBJ2-3; no firm D call. CDR1 is LGHNT and CDR2 is FRNRAP in the germline V gene. CDR3 size: 14 residues. The germline V and J ends were trimmed by 0 bases and 3 bases, with 7 bases remaining between them. CDR3 amino acids: CASGLVPQTDTQYF. Here the CDR3 DNA reads TGTGCTAGTGGTTTGGTTCCACAAACAGATACGCAGTATTTT.

This sequence joins TRBV6-6 and TRBJ2-7; either TRBD1 or TRBD2 may supply D (6 bases each). Trimming took 6 bases from V and 3 from J, leaving 18 bases between them. This CDR3 is built from 15 residues. Germline lookup yields CDR1 MNHNY and CDR2 SVGAGI (reference sequence). CDR3 nucleotides: TGTGCCAGCAGCCCACCCGGGGGCGAGGGCTACGAGCAGTACTTC. Protein sequence: CASSPPGGEGYEQYF.

This chain connects TRBV10-3 to TRBJ2-4; the D is unclear. Deletions cut 0 bases from V and 4 bases from J, with 4 bases between. Germline V lookup: CDR1 ENHRY, CDR2 SYGVKD. The CDR3 totals 13 residues. The CDR3 reads CAISESEKNIQYF. The CDR3 region has the DNA TGTGCCATCAGTGAGTCGGAGAAAAACATTCAGTACTTC.

The chain uses TRBV15 and TRBJ1-5; tentatively, D is TRBD1 (6 bases). Germline values: CDR1 LNHNV, CDR2 YYDKDF (reference sequence). Trimming removed 0 bases from V and 9 bases from J, with 18 bases in between. This CDR3 has 16 residues. The DNA of the CDR3 is TGTGCCACCAGCAGAGATGGCAGGGTGGGGGCGGCGCCCCAGCATTTT. Translating it yields CATSRDGRVGAAPQHF.

This CDR3 is CAISESGRAETQYF. The CDR3 nucleotides read TGTGCCATCAGTGAGTCGGGGAGGGCAGAGACCCAGTACTTC. V usage is TRBV10-3 and J usage is TRBJ2-5, with 7 bases identical to TRBD2. The CDR3 has 14 residues. V lost 0 bases, J lost 4 bases, and 2 bases stayed unmatched. Germline V lookup: CDR1 ENHRY, CDR2 SYGVKD.

The J gene is TRBJ1-3, the V gene TRBV5-1, with 8 bases identical to TRBD1. The CDR3 runs to 12 residues. The J segment lost 8 bases and the V segment lost 4 bases, leaving 2 bases of the junction unmatched. Per the germline V gene, CDR1 is SGHRS and CDR2 is YFSETQ. CDR3 sequence: CASSVTGDTIYF. In DNA, the CDR3 is TGCGCCAGCAGCGTGACAGGGGACACCATATATTTT.

This chain uses TRBV6-6 with TRBJ1-2; TRBD1 is a possible D gene (5 bases). V was shortened by 9 bases and J by 3 bases, with 14 bases between the two germline ends. In germline, CDR1 is MNHNY, CDR2 SVGAGI (reference sequence). There are 13 residues in the CDR3. Written as DNA, the CDR3 is TGTGCCAGTTCGACTCCGACAGACTATGGCTACACCTTC. Its protein is CASSTPTDYGYTF.

The rearrangement links TRBV7-8 to TRBJ2-7; 11 bases are a match to TRBD1. The V gene end was trimmed by 2 bases and the J gene end by 3 bases; junction bases not matched to a gene: 6. CDR3 length: 16 amino acids. Per germline, CDR1 SGHVS and CDR2 FQNEAQ. The CDR3 region is CASSLKLGTGGYEQYF. The CDR3 DNA sequence: TGTGCCAGCAGCTTAAAGTTAGGGACAGGGGGCTACGAGCAGTACTTC.

V usage is TRBV6-5 and J usage is TRBJ2-1; D is possibly TRBD2 (6 bases). V lost 5 bases to trimming and J lost 1 base, with 9 bases between them. The CDR3 length is 14 residues. Germline V lookup: CDR1 MNHEY, CDR2 SVGAGI. This chain's CDR3 is CASSLGGSYNEQFF. CDR3 DNA: TGTGCCAGCAGTCTCGGGGGTTCCTACAATGAGCAGTTCTTC.

The chain carries TRBV5-1 and TRBJ2-7, with 9 bases identical to TRBD1. CDR3 length: 17 residues. Germline V gene sequence: CDR1 SGHRS, CDR2 YFSETQ. Trimming cost V 0 bases and J 3 bases; bases outside gene matches: 10. CDR3 in DNA: TGCGCCAGCAGCTTGGACGGGTACGGGACAGGGAACTACGAGCAGTACTTC. It translates to CASSLDGYGTGNYEQYF.

The count of this clone is one. This chain uses TRBV11-2 with TRBJ2-2, with D uncertain. CDR1 SGHAT and CDR2 FQNNGV come from the germline V gene. The CDR3 contains 14 residues. Trimming left V 2 bases short and J 5 bases short, with 9 bases between. CDR3 amino acids: CASSLIRITGELFF. Written as DNA, the CDR3 is TGTGCCAGCAGCTTAATTAGGATTACCGGGGAGCTGTTTTTT. Supplemented by reference TRBV11-2 and TRBJ2-2, the full variable domain reads EAGVAQSPRYKIIEKRQSVAFWCNPISGHATLYWYQQILGQGPKLLIQFQNNGVVDDSQLPKDRFSAERLKGVDSTLKIQPAKLEDSAVYLCASSLIRITGELFFGEGSRLTVL.

The genes are TRBV5-8 and TRBJ2-4; D assignment may be TRBD1 or TRBD2 (5 bases each). CDR3 length equals 13 residues. V was cut by 4 bases and J by 5 bases, with 10 bases left in between. Germline lookup yields CDR1 SGHTS and CDR2 YDEGEE. The CDR3 coding sequence is TGTGCCAGCAGCCGTCGGGGCCAAAACATTCAGTACTTC. Its translation is CASSRRGQNIQYF.

The V gene is TRBV19, the J gene TRBJ1-3; 9 bases agree with TRBD1. The CDR3 loop spans 18 amino acids. The germline CDR1 and CDR2 sequences are LNHDA and SQIVND (reference sequence). With 3 bases clipped from V and 0 bases from J, the junction kept 9 bases outside the gene matches. The CDR3 sequence: CASSILPGQGASGNTIYF. CDR3 DNA sequence: TGTGCCAGTAGTATTCTTCCGGGACAGGGAGCCTCTGGAAACACCATATATTTT.